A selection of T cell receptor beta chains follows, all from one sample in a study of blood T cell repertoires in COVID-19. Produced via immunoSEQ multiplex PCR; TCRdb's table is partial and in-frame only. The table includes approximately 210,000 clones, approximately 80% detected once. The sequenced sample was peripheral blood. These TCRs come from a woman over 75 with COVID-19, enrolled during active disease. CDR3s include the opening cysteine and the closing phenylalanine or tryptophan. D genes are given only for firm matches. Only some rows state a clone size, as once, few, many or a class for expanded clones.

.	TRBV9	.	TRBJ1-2	CASSAFQGNYGYTF	TGTGCCAGCAGCGCCTTTCAGGGAAACTATGGCTACACCTTC
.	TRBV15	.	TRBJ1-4	CATSRAFNEKLFF	TGTGCCACCAGCAGAGCCTTTAATGAAAAACTGTTTTTT
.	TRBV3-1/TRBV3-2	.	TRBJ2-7	CASSQAGTSFTQYF	TGTGCCAGCAGCCAGGCTGGGACAAGTTTTACGCAGTACTTC
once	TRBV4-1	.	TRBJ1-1	CASSQSQTRTEAFF	TGCGCCAGCAGCCAATCCCAGACGCGGACTGAAGCTTTCTTT
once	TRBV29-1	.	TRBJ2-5	CSVDWGVWETQYF	TGCAGCGTTGATTGGGGGGTGTGGGAGACCCAGTACTTC
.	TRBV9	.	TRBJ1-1	CASSVEGQGNTEAFF	TGTGCCAGCAGCGTAGAAGGGCAGGGGAACACTGAAGCTTTCTTT
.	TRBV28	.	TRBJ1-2	CASSFGPYGYTF	TGTGCCAGCAGTTTTGGGCCCTATGGCTACACCTTC
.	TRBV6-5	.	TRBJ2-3	CASSPRGASTDTQYF	TGTGCCAGCAGTCCTCGGGGGGCTAGCACAGATACGCAGTATTTT
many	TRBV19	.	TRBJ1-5	CASSIFEGGQPQHF	TGTGCCAGTAGTATATTTGAGGGAGGACAGCCCCAGCATTTT
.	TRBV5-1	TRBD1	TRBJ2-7	CASSLEGTGGLEQYF	TGCGCCAGCAGCTTGGAAGGGACAGGGGGCTTGGAGCAGTACTTC
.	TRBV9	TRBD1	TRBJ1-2	CASSVEVLSTGQGERYGYTF	TGTGCCAGCAGCGTAGAGGTGCTATCGACCGGACAGGGCGAGAGGTATGGCTACACCTTC
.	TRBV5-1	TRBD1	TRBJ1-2	CASGWGDRALSIF	TGCGCCAGCGGATGGGGGGACAGGGCGCTTTCCATCTTC
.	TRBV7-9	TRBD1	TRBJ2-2	CASRATGPSAGELFF	TGTGCCAGCAGAGCGACAGGGCCAAGTGCTGGGGAGCTGTTTTTT
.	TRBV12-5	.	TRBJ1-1	CASGLDSGNTEAFF	TGTGCTAGTGGTTTGGACAGCGGGAACACTGAAGCTTTCTTT
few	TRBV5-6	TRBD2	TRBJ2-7	CASSIASGRAYEQYF	TGTGCCAGCAGCATCGCTAGCGGGAGGGCCTACGAGCAGTACTTC
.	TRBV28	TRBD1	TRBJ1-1	CASSLNGDRGFFF	TGTGCCAGCAGTTTAAATGGGGACAGGGGGTTTTTCTTT
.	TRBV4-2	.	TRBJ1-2	CASSQDPDTVGYTF	TGTGCCAGCAGCCAAGATCCCGACACGGTTGGCTACACCTTC
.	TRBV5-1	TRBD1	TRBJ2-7	CASSPGQGADEQYF	TGCGCCAGCAGCCCAGGACAGGGGGCCGACGAGCAGTACTTC
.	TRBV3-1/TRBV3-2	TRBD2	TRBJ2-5	CASSQDPPGGLAGALETQYF	TGTGCCAGCAGCCAAGACCCGCCGGGTGGACTAGCGGGGGCACTTGAGACCCAGTACTTC
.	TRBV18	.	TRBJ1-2	CASSPKTRNYGYTF	TGTGCCAGCTCACCAAAGACAAGGAACTATGGCTACACCTTC
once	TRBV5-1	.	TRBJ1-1	CASAQGENTEAFF	TGCGCCAGCGCACAGGGAGAAAACACTGAAGCTTTCTTT
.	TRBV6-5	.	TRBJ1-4	CASLGVGGEKLFF	TGTGCCAGCCTCGGGGTAGGCGGTGAAAAACTGTTTTTT
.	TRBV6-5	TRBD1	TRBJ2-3	CASKDRVPIQTQYF	TGTGCCAGCAAAGACAGGGTACCCATCCAAACGCAGTATTTT
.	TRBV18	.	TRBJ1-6	CASSPGGSSYNSPLHF	TGTGCCAGCTCACCGGGGGGGAGCTCCTATAATTCACCCCTCCACTTT
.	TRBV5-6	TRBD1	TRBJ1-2	CASSLGGQGAYGYTF	TGTGCCAGCAGCTTGGGAGGACAGGGGGCGTATGGCTACACCTTC
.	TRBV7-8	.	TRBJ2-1	CASSSDQGRSSYNEQFF	TGTGCCAGCAGCTCGGACCAGGGCAGGAGCTCCTACAATGAGCAGTTCTTC
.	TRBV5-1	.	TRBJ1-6	CASSYSGDNSPLHF	TGCGCCAGCAGCTATAGCGGGGATAATTCACCCCTCCACTTT
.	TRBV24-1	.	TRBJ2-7	CATSDYREDYEQYF	TGTGCCACCAGTGATTATAGGGAGGACTACGAGCAGTACTTC
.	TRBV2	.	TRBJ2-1	CASSEGRGSYNEQFF	TGTGCCAGCAGTGAAGGCAGGGGTTCATACAATGAGCAGTTCTTC
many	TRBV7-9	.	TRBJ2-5	CASSFGAQETQYF	TGTGCCAGCAGCTTTGGGGCTCAAGAGACCCAGTACTTC
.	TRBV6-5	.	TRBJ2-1	CASTPHRGSYNEQFF	TGTGCCAGCACCCCACACCGGGGCTCCTACAATGAGCAGTTCTTC
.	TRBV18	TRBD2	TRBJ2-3	CASSPGGDTQYF	TGTGCCAGCTCACCGGGGGGGGATACGCAGTATTTT
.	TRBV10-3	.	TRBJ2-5	CAISDRGAQETQYF	TGTGCCATCAGTGACAGGGGGGCTCAAGAGACCCAGTACTTC
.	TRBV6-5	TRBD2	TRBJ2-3	CASSRPGGADTQYF	TGTGCCAGCAGTCGACCGGGAGGTGCAGATACGCAGTATTTT
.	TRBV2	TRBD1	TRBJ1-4	CASRGQGAANEKLFF	TGTGCCAGCAGGGGACAGGGGGCCGCTAATGAAAAACTGTTTTTT
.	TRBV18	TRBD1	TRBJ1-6	CASSLTTGVNSPLHF	TGTGCCAGCTCACTTACGACAGGGGTAAATTCACCCCTCCACTTT
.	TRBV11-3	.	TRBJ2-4	CASSGGMGAKNIQYF	TGTGCCAGCAGCGGGGGGATGGGGGCCAAAAACATTCAGTACTTC
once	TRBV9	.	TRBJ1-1	CASSPGISDTEAFF	TGTGCCAGCAGCCCAGGGATCTCGGACACTGAAGCTTTCTTT
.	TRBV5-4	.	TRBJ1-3	CASSSLGGISGNTIYF	TGTGCCAGCAGTTCTCTGGGAGGGATCTCTGGAAACACCATATATTTT
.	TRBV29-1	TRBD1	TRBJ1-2	CSVVSTGGYGYGYTF	TGCAGCGTTGTCTCGACAGGGGGCTATGGGTATGGCTACACCTTC